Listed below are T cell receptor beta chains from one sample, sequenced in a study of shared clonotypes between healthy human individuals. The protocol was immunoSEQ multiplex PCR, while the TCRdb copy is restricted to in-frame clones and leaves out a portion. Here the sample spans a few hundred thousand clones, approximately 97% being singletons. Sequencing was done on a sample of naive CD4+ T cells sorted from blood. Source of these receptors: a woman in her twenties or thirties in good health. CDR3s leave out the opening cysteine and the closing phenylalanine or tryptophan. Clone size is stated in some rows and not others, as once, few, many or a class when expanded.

CDR3aa: ASRKTSGGLDTQY; abundance: NA; v_gene: TRBV6-5; j_gene: TRBJ2-3
CDR3aa: ASSLELAGYNEQF; abundance: NA; v_gene: TRBV4-2; j_gene: TRBJ2-1
CDR3aa: ASRNKTGAKTNEKLF; abundance: NA; v_gene: TRBV7-9; j_gene: TRBJ1-4
CDR3aa: ASSVRTSGSWDEQF; abundance: NA; v_gene: TRBV6-4; j_gene: TRBJ2-1
CDR3aa: AIRGTGWAEQY; abundance: NA; v_gene: TRBV10-3; j_gene: TRBJ2-7
CDR3aa: ASRPEGHQIYEQY; abundance: NA; v_gene: TRBV27; j_gene: TRBJ2-7
CDR3aa: ASSQGGGGANVLT; abundance: NA; v_gene: TRBV14; j_gene: TRBJ2-6
CDR3aa: ASKKDYRTDTQY; abundance: NA; v_gene: TRBV6-5; j_gene: TRBJ2-3
CDR3aa: ASSVAGGPSEQF; abundance: NA; v_gene: TRBV9; j_gene: TRBJ2-1
CDR3aa: ASSRTATNEKLF; abundance: NA; v_gene: TRBV18; j_gene: TRBJ1-4
CDR3aa: ASSLGGLAGYNEQF; abundance: NA; v_gene: TRBV7-9; j_gene: TRBJ2-1
CDR3aa: ASSSVSAGSRQY; abundance: NA; v_gene: TRBV5-5; j_gene: TRBJ2-3
CDR3aa: ASSLGDRVPNEQF; abundance: NA; v_gene: TRBV27; j_gene: TRBJ2-1
CDR3aa: ASSRRFTDTQY; abundance: NA; v_gene: TRBV5-6; j_gene: TRBJ2-3
CDR3aa: ASRPGEANTGELF; abundance: NA; v_gene: TRBV6-5; j_gene: TRBJ2-2
CDR3aa: ASSLGSLGWADTQY; abundance: NA; v_gene: TRBV7-2; j_gene: TRBJ2-3
CDR3aa: ASSPHPVTGGTEAF; abundance: NA; v_gene: TRBV18; j_gene: TRBJ1-1
CDR3aa: STSTRVPYNEQF; abundance: NA; v_gene: TRBV29-1; j_gene: TRBJ2-1
CDR3aa: ASSYGGTSIHEQY; abundance: once; v_gene: TRBV6-4; j_gene: TRBJ2-7
CDR3aa: SATGLAAEQY; abundance: NA; v_gene: TRBV29-1; j_gene: TRBJ2-7
CDR3aa: ASSLQGPYGYT; abundance: NA; v_gene: TRBV28; j_gene: TRBJ1-2
CDR3aa: ASSPFPRLSGNQETQY; abundance: NA; v_gene: TRBV18; j_gene: TRBJ2-5
CDR3aa: ASSLAGTGQETQY; abundance: NA; v_gene: TRBV7-9; j_gene: TRBJ2-5
CDR3aa: ASSWGQSVTEAF; abundance: NA; v_gene: TRBV5-4; j_gene: TRBJ1-1
CDR3aa: AISETGKGTTDTQY; abundance: NA; v_gene: TRBV10-3; j_gene: TRBJ2-3
CDR3aa: ASSPRGQGASETQY; abundance: NA; v_gene: TRBV5-1; j_gene: TRBJ2-5
CDR3aa: ASSLLSTLGETQY; abundance: once; v_gene: TRBV27; j_gene: TRBJ2-5
CDR3aa: ASSLSTSTDTQY; abundance: NA; v_gene: TRBV27; j_gene: TRBJ2-3
CDR3aa: ASSLPGLASEQF; abundance: NA; v_gene: TRBV5-1; j_gene: TRBJ2-1
CDR3aa: ASSLWTGRDQPQH; abundance: NA; v_gene: TRBV7-9; j_gene: TRBJ1-5
CDR3aa: ASSDLATGSEAF; abundance: NA; v_gene: TRBV2; j_gene: TRBJ1-1
CDR3aa: ATSRAGDHLN; abundance: NA; v_gene: TRBV15; j_gene: TRBJ2-7
CDR3aa: ASSSLPHSRGEAF; abundance: NA; v_gene: TRBV4-1; j_gene: TRBJ1-1
CDR3aa: ASSPNRESTEAF; abundance: NA; v_gene: TRBV5-6; j_gene: TRBJ1-1
CDR3aa: ASSQRGTGAPWRETQY; abundance: NA; v_gene: TRBV4-1; j_gene: TRBJ2-5
CDR3aa: ASSRRDGTARVIYEQY; abundance: NA; v_gene: TRBV5-1; j_gene: TRBJ2-7
CDR3aa: ASSLKYTFGDEQF; abundance: NA; v_gene: TRBV9; j_gene: TRBJ2-1
CDR3aa: ASSQQRWETQY; abundance: NA; v_gene: TRBV4-1; j_gene: TRBJ2-5
CDR3aa: ASSGGQAFNQPQH; abundance: NA; v_gene: TRBV19; j_gene: TRBJ1-5
CDR3aa: ASSQDPAGDTGELF; abundance: NA; v_gene: TRBV5-1; j_gene: TRBJ2-2
CDR3aa: ASTISGGYT; abundance: NA; v_gene: TRBV5-6; j_gene: TRBJ1-2
CDR3aa: ASSPWGREGDTQY; abundance: NA; v_gene: TRBV5-4; j_gene: TRBJ2-3
CDR3aa: ASSLRLAGDEQY; abundance: NA; v_gene: TRBV7-9; j_gene: TRBJ2-7
CDR3aa: ASSPLGLAGLNEQF; abundance: NA; v_gene: TRBV7-3; j_gene: TRBJ2-1
CDR3aa: ASESTGEGGYT; abundance: NA; v_gene: TRBV28; j_gene: TRBJ1-2
CDR3aa: ASGVQETQY; abundance: NA; v_gene: TRBV19; j_gene: TRBJ2-5
CDR3aa: ASSEYEPGLAGFNGELF; abundance: once; v_gene: TRBV6-4; j_gene: TRBJ2-2
CDR3aa: ASSYSAGVGETQY; abundance: NA; v_gene: TRBV6-5; j_gene: TRBJ2-5
CDR3aa: ASSFGTSGIYEQY; abundance: NA; v_gene: TRBV5-4; j_gene: NA
CDR3aa: ASSEINRENTGELF; abundance: NA; v_gene: TRBV2; j_gene: TRBJ2-2
CDR3aa: ASSTPLGQGAYQPQH; abundance: NA; v_gene: TRBV19; j_gene: TRBJ1-5